This T cell receptor (beta chain) was captured in a study of human T cells and chemical hapten exposure. For the study at large: The study sensitized with 2% DPC on a roughly 2 cm by roughly 2 cm patch of upper inner arm skin. Once 0.01% DPC had been applied to the upper back by patch test, readings were taken at 6 days. Study-wide findings and caveats: DPC sensitization did not alter TCRs above 1 in 1000 frequency. Controls had significantly fewer large CDR3 similarity clusters than were formed by expanded TCRs.

Ten or more counts support this clonotype. The antigen is undetermined. The V gene's germline CDR1 is ENHRY and CDR2 SYGVKD. The CDR3 sequence is 14 residues long. The J segment lost 2 bases and the V segment lost 3 bases, leaving 3 bases of the junction unmatched. Time point of the sample: pre-sensitization, week 0. Specified treatment: therapeutic diphenylcyclopropenone sensitization with weekly scalp DPC. TCRdb independently ran MiXCR on the RACE reads; one entry per CDR3 protein. The repertoire includes about 250,000 distinct CDR3 sequences, just under 8% of them detected once, and more than 0.95% sits in the top ten.

Sequencing used whole blood, obtained in connection with sensitization to the hapten diphenylcyclopropenone (DPC). This clonotype was obtained from a man between 18 and 29 years old with alopecia areata. Some clones in this sample may be carry-over from other donors' samples. The rearrangement uses TRBV10-3 and TRBJ2-7; TRBD1 matches at 8 bases. CDR3 residues: CAISDGTGPYEQYV. CDR3 DNA sequence: TGTGCCATCAGTGACGGGACAGGACCCTACGAGCAGTACGTC.